One and the same sample provided the 12 T cell receptor beta chains below, sequenced in a study of graft-versus-host responses after intestinal transplantation. The method was immunoSEQ multiplex PCR; TCRdb's version includes in-frame clones alone and lacks a portion of them. The table lists 90,000 to 130,000 clones, 90% to 95% of them singletons. These TCRs are of unknown antigen specificity. The specimen was unstimulated CD4+ T cells sorted from spleen or lymph node cells, collected before transplant. The source is a human donor who was the organ donor for an intestinal transplant.

The chain combines TRBV7-6 with TRBJ2-2, with D possibly being TRBD1 (5 bases). Germline loops: CDR1 SGHVS, CDR2 FNYEAQ. The length of the CDR3 is 13 residues. V gave up 1 base and J gave up 7 bases, with 7 bases separating them. The DNA of the CDR3 is TGTGCCAGCAGCTTAGAGGGGAACGGGGAGCTGTTTTTT. This translates into CASSLEGNGELFF.

The chain links TRBV18 to TRBJ2-3; the D gene is possibly TRBD2 (6 bases). The CDR3 covers 15 residues. The germline CDR1 and CDR2 sequences are KGHSH and LQKENI. V shed 3 bases and J shed 0 bases, with 10 bases lying between them. The CDR3 protein is CASSPIAASTDTQYF. CDR3 in DNA: TGTGCCAGCTCACCTATAGCGGCTAGCACAGATACGCAGTATTTT.

This chain uses TRBV5-1 with TRBJ2-5, with 9 bases that match TRBD2. V lost 1 base, J lost 4 bases, and 5 bases stayed unmatched. Per the germline V gene, CDR1 is SGHRS and CDR2 is YFSETQ. This CDR3 is built from 15 residues. The chain's CDR3 is CASSLRLAEAETQYF. The CDR3 bases are TGCGCCAGCAGCTTGCGACTAGCGGAGGCAGAGACCCAGTACTTC.

The chain joins TRBV6-4 to TRBJ1-2; 8 bases match TRBD1. Looked up from germline, CDR1 is MRHNA and CDR2 is SNTAGT. The CDR3 has 16 residues. V dropped 5 bases and J dropped 6; count of bases not matched to a gene: 14. The chain's CDR3 is CASSLGFRGRRDGYTF. In DNA form, the CDR3 reads TGTGCCAGCAGTCTGGGTTTCAGGGGGCGGAGAGATGGCTACACCTTC.

J is TRBJ1-1 and V is TRBV30, with D possibly being TRBD1 (6 bases). V was trimmed by 5 bases and J by 5 bases, leaving 15 bases between them. CDR3 size: 13 residues. Germline loops: CDR1 GTSNPN, CDR2 SVGIG (reference sequence). The chain's CDR3 is CAWGTSPFTEAFF. In nucleotides, the CDR3 is TGTGCCTGGGGGACATCTCCTTTTACTGAAGCTTTCTTT.

The V call is TRBV6-1, the J call TRBJ2-4; D is unclear. The CDR3 extends over 15 amino acids. The germline V gene encodes CDR1 MNHNS and CDR2 SASEGT. Deletions cut 3 bases from V and 2 bases from J, with 11 bases between. The CDR3, as DNA: TGTGCCAGCAGTGATTCTGGGGTCCCCAAAAACATTCAGTACTTC. Its translation is CASSDSGVPKNIQYF.

This chain connects TRBV21-1 to TRBJ2-7; the table's D gene call, TRBD2, was not cross checked with the DNA. TRBV21-1 is listed as a pseudogene. CDR3 size: 15 residues. In nucleotides, the CDR3 is TGTGCCAGCAGCAGGGTAGCGGGAGGGCGGGACGAGCAGTACTTC. Translated, it gives CASSRVAGGRDEQYF.

As for this clone: This CDR3 is also generated by other DNA sequences in the sample. This chain uses TRBV12-5 with TRBJ1-3; D is unclear. The CDR3 runs 14 residues. Trimming took 0 bases from V and 6 from J, leaving 9 bases between them. Germline values: CDR1 LGHNT, CDR2 FRNRAP. The CDR3 nucleotides are TGTGCTAGTGGTTTGGTCTCCCTTGAAAACACCATATATTTT. It encodes CASGLVSLENTIYF.

J is TRBJ2-5 and V is TRBV2; TRBD2 might be the D (5 bases). Trimming stripped 6 bases from V and 14 bases from J, with 19 bases between. The CDR3 has 12 amino acids. Germline lookup yields CDR1 SNHLY and CDR2 FYNNEI. CDR3 protein: CASSPSAGGPYF. Written as DNA, the CDR3 is TGTGCCAGCAGCCCCTCGGCGGGTGGGCCTTACTTC.

The chain carries TRBV30 and TRBJ2-2, with 8 positions matching TRBD1. V gave up 4 bases and J gave up 3 bases; unmatched junction bases: 16. CDR3 length equals 18 residues. The germline CDR1 and CDR2 sequences are GTSNPN and SVGIG (reference sequence). The CDR3, as DNA: TGTGCCTGGACACAGGGGGTTTACCTATTCCGGGACACCGGGGAGCTGTTTTTT. Translating gives CAWTQGVYLFRDTGELFF.

The chain carries TRBV7-2 and TRBJ2-1; 12 nucleotides line up with TRBD2. The CDR3 loop spans 16 amino acids. Germline trimming cut 7 bases from V and 7 bases from J; bases unmatched to any gene: 11. Germline V gene data show CDR1 as SGHTA and CDR2 as FQGNSA. The CDR3 spells CASTPTLLAGGNEQFF. The CDR3 DNA follows: TGTGCCAGCACCCCAACACTCCTAGCGGGGGGGAATGAGCAGTTCTTC.

This clone has only one observation. This sequence joins TRBV18 and TRBJ2-3; 11 positions agree with TRBD2. This CDR3 has 16 amino acids. Germline V gives CDR1 KGHSH, CDR2 LQKENI. The V segment lost 5 bases and the J segment 3 bases; nucleotides outside the gene matches: 7. CDR3 sequence (DNA): TGTGCCAGCTCAACCACTAGCGGGAGTTGGACAGATACGCAGTATTTT. Translated: CASSTTSGSWTDTQYF.